The rows below give T cell receptor beta chains drawn from one sample of a study of blood T cell repertoires in COVID-19. Assay used: immunoSEQ multiplex PCR; TCRdb lists only in-frame clones, some missing. The table lists 400,000 to 450,000 clones, 70% to 90% of them singletons, with 0.8% to 1% in the top ten. Sequences were obtained from peripheral blood. Receptor source: a young man with COVID-19, enrolled during active disease. The CDR3 runs from the conserved cysteine through the conserved F or W. D genes are given only for firm matches. Rows give clone size only sometimes, using once, few, many, or a class for an expanded clone.

>TRBD1|TRBV7-9|-|TRBJ1-2
TGTGCCAGCAACCGGGACAGCTCATTTATTAACTATGGCTACACCTTC
CASNRDSSFINYGYTF
>TRBD1|TRBV9|-|TRBJ1-2
TGTGCCAGCAGCCTACCGAGGGACGGACAGGGTAACTATGGCTACACCTTC
CASSLPRDGQGNYGYTF
>TRBD1|TRBV11-3|-|TRBJ1-2
TGTGCCAGCAGCTTAGAAGGGGGCAGAGGCTACACCTTC
CASSLEGGRGYTF
>-|TRBV10-3|-|TRBJ2-7
TGTGCCATCAGTGAGTCCTCCTACAGGGCCCAGAGCCTATACGAGCAGTACTTC
CAISESSYRAQSLYEQYF
>-|TRBV2|-|TRBJ2-2
TGTGCCAGCACTTCTGCCGGGAGTAACACCGGGGAGCTGTTTTTT
CASTSAGSNTGELFF
>TRBD1|TRBV18|-|TRBJ1-1
TGTGCCAGCTCACCGGGACAGGGGTGGAACACTGAAGCTTTCTTT
CASSPGQGWNTEAFF
>-|TRBV5-1|-|TRBJ2-3
TGCGCCAGCAGCTTGGAGGGAGCGACTAGCACAGATACGCAGTATTTT
CASSLEGATSTDTQYF
>-|TRBV6-5|-|TRBJ2-7
TGTGCCAGCAGTTATCTGGCCCCGAATAACGAGCAGTACTTC
CASSYLAPNNEQYF
>-|TRBV12-3/TRBV12-4|once|TRBJ2-2
TGTGCCAGCAGTTTAATGAACTCCGGGGAGCTGTTTTTT
CASSLMNSGELFF
>TRBD2|TRBV5-4|-|TRBJ2-3
TGTGCCAGCAAATCACTAGCGGGTCACACAGATACGCAGTATTTT
CASKSLAGHTDTQYF
>-|TRBV5-1|-|TRBJ1-1
TGCGCCAGCAGCTTACCTCAGGGGAATAGTATGGACACTGAAGCTTTCTTT
CASSLPQGNSMDTEAFF
>TRBD1|TRBV19|-|TRBJ2-3
TGTGCCAGTGACAGGGGGTCTACAGATACGCAGTATTTT
CASDRGSTDTQYF
>TRBD2|TRBV10-2|-|TRBJ2-7
TGCGCCAGCAGTGAGATGGCGGGAGGTTCCGAGCAGTACTTC
CASSEMAGGSEQYF
>TRBD2|TRBV19|-|TRBJ2-1
TGTGCCAGTAGTATTCCAGGGGCGGGAGGTCGTAATGAGCAGTTCTTC
CASSIPGAGGRNEQFF
>TRBD2|TRBV7-9|-|TRBJ2-1
TGTGCCAGCAGCTTAGGACTAGCCTATGAGCAGTTCTTC
CASSLGLAYEQFF
>TRBD1|TRBV2|-|TRBJ2-5
TGTGCCAGCAGCTTCGGACAGGCGGAGACCCAGTACTTC
CASSFGQAETQYF
>-|TRBV21-1|-|TRBJ2-7
TGTGCCAGCAGCTCATCCCGGGACAGGTCCTACGAGCAGTACTTC
CASSSSRDRSYEQYF
>TRBD1|TRBV30|-|TRBJ1-1
TGTGCCTGGAGTGTACTACAGGGGGACACTGAAGCTTTCTTT
CAWSVLQGDTEAFF
>TRBD1|TRBV19|-|TRBJ1-1
TGTGCCAGTACCGACAGGGTGGGCACTGAAGCTTTCTTT
CASTDRVGTEAFF
>-|TRBV5-4|-|TRBJ2-6
TGTGCCAGCAGCTCTGGACAAGTTTTCTCTGGGGCCAACGTCCTGACTTTC
CASSSGQVFSGANVLTF
>-|TRBV11-3|-|TRBJ2-6
TGTGCCAGCAGTCCCGAGGGTTACGGGATTGGTAGTGGGGCCAACGTCCTGACTTTC
CASSPEGYGIGSGANVLTF
>TRBD2|TRBV7-8|-|TRBJ2-1
TGTGCCAGCAGCTTAGCGGGAGGGCCGAGGAATGAGCAGTTCTTC
CASSLAGGPRNEQFF
>TRBD1|TRBV6-5|-|TRBJ2-7
TGTGCCAGCAGAAGACAGGGACCCTACTACGAGCAGTACTTC
CASRRQGPYYEQYF
>TRBD2|TRBV7-2|-|TRBJ2-1
TGTGCCAGCAGCTACTTGAGCGGGAGTGGGTACGGGGTGCAGTTCTTC
CASSYLSGSGYGVQFF
>-|TRBV29-1|-|TRBJ2-7
TGCAGCGTTGGAGGCAGGGGTCGATACGAGCAGTACTTC
CSVGGRGRYEQYF
>TRBD2|TRBV4-1|-|TRBJ2-7
TGCGCCAGCAGCCAAGGCAGAACCGGGACTACCAACCTTATGCAGTACTTC
CASSQGRTGTTNLMQYF
>TRBD1|TRBV11-3|-|TRBJ2-2
TGTGCCAGCAGCCCCGGACAGGGTAGAACCGGGGAGCTGTTTTTT
CASSPGQGRTGELFF
>TRBD1|TRBV2|many|TRBJ1-6
TGTGCCAGCAGACAACAGGGGGGGATTCACATTAATTCACCCCTCCACTTT
CASRQQGGIHINSPLHF
>-|TRBV5-4|-|TRBJ1-1
TGTGCCAGCAGTCAGGCGACTGAAGCTTTCTTT
CASSQATEAFF
>-|TRBV29-1|-|TRBJ1-5
TGCAGCGTTGCGGAACAGGGAATCCGGCAGCCCCAGCATTTT
CSVAEQGIRQPQHF
>-|TRBV13|-|TRBJ2-2
TGTGCCAGCAGCTTATGGGAGAGAGGTAGAGGGGAGCTGTTTTTT
CASSLWERGRGELFF
>-|TRBV29-1|-|TRBJ1-2
TGCAGCGTTGACGGACAGCGTAACTATGGCTACACCTTC
CSVDGQRNYGYTF
>-|TRBV6-5|-|TRBJ2-3
TGTGCCAGCAGGCCTGGGTTCAGGGCGCAGTATTTT
CASRPGFRAQYF
>TRBD2|TRBV2|-|TRBJ2-1
TGTGTCAAGCAGTTGACTAGCGGGATAAGTGAGCAGTTCTTC
CVKQLTSGISEQFF
>TRBD2|TRBV5-6|-|TRBJ2-5
TGTGCCAGCAGCTTGCTAGCGGGTCAAGAGACCCAGTACTTC
CASSLLAGQETQYF
>-|TRBV15|-|TRBJ1-1
TGTGCCACCAGAGGGGCTGGATACGCTGAAGCTTTCTTT
CATRGAGYAEAFF